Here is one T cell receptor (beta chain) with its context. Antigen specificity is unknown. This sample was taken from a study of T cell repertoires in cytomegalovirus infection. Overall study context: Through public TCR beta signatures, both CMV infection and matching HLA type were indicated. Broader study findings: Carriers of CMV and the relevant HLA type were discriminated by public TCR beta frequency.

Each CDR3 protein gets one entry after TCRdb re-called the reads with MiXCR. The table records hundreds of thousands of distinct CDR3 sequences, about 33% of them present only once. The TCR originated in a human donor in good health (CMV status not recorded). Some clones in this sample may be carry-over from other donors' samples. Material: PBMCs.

The DNA of the CDR3 is TGTGCCAGCAGTTTTACAGGGAGTCGCGATACGCAGTATTTT. This codes for CASSFTGSRDTQYF. The chain has TRBV28 and TRBJ2-3; D may be TRBD1 (6 bases). Trimming stripped 3 bases from V and 6 bases from J, with 13 bases between. This CDR3 is 14 amino acids long. Germline V gene data show CDR1 as MDHEN and CDR2 as SYDVKM.